The clone carrying this TCR beta chain was seen a handful of times. The antigen remains undetermined. Expressed TCRB transcripts were sequenced because the entire RNA isolate underwent reverse transcription. The protocol was immunoSEQ multiplex PCR, while the TCRdb copy is restricted to in-frame clones and leaves out a portion. The data show 350,000 to 400,000 clones, about 15% seen once. The data derive from a study of beta chain features in type 1 diabetes. Study-level results: Whether TCRB rearrangement is influenced by HLA type went unresolved here. The similarity of naive, central memory and Treg TCRB repertoires appeared greater among patients than among healthy donors.

The germline V and J ends were trimmed by 0 bases and 5 bases, with 10 bases remaining between them. CDR3 length: 14 residues. Germline lookup yields CDR1 LGHNA and CDR2 YNFKEQ. The source material was naive CD4+ T cells from blood. V gene TRBV4-2 combines with J gene TRBJ2-5, with TRBD2 as a possible D gene (5 bases). The source of this sequence is a woman between 18 and 29 years old in good health. In DNA, the CDR3 is TGTGCCAGCAGCCAAGAGGGTTCGGGGGAGACCCAGTACTTC. It specifies CASSQEGSGETQYF.